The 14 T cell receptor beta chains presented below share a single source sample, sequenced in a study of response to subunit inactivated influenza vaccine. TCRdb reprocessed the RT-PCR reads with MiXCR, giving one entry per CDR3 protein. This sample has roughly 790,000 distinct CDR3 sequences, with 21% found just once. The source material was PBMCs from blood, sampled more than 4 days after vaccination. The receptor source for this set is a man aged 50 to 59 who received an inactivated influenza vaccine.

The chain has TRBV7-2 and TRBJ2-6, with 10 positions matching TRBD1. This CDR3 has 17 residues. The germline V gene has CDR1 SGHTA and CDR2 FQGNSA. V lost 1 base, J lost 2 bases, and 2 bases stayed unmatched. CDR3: CASSLGGQGAGANVLTF. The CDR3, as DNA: TGTGCCAGCAGCTTAGGTGGACAGGGGGCTGGGGCCAACGTCCTGACTTTC.

In DNA, the CDR3 is TGCAGTGCTAGAGCGACAGGGGACTATGGCTACACCTTC. Translated: CSARATGDYGYTF. The chain couples TRBV20-1 to TRBJ1-2, with TRBD1 identical over 8 bases. After removal of 1 base from V and 3 bases from J, the junction contained 1 base not matched to a gene. The length of the CDR3 is 13 residues. CDR1 is DFQATT, CDR2 SNEGSKA, per germline (reference sequence).

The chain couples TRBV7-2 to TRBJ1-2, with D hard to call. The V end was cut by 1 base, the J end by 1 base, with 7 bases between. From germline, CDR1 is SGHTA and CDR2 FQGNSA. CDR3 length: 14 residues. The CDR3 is CASSLERLNYGYTF. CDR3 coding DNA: TGTGCCAGCAGCTTAGAAAGACTTAACTATGGCTACACCTTC.

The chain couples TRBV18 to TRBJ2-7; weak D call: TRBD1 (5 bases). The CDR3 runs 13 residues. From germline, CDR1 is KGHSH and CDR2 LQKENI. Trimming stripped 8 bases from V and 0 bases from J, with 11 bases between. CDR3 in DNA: TGTGCCAGCAAGACAGCCAGCTCCTACGAGCAGTACTTC. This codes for CASKTASSYEQYF.

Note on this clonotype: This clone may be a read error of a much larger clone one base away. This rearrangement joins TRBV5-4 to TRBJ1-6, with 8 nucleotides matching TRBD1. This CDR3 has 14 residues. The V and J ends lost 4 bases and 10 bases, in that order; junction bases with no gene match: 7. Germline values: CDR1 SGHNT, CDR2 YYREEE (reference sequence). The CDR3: CASSADRERSPLHF. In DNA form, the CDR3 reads TGTGCCAGCAGCGCGGACAGGGAGCGATCACCCCTCCACTTT.

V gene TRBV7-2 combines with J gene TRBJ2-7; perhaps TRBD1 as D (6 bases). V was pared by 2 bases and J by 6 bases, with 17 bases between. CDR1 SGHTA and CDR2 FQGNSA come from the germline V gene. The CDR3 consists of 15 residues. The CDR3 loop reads CASSLISGVFSEQYF. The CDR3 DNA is TGTGCCAGCAGCTTAATCTCAGGGGTATTTAGCGAGCAGTACTTC.

The CDR3 spells CASSLTSGQGVHYGYTF. CDR3 DNA: TGCGCCAGCAGCTTGACCTCGGGACAGGGAGTGCACTATGGCTACACCTTC. V and J are TRBV5-1 and TRBJ1-2, with 9 bases lining up with TRBD1. The V segment lost 1 base and the J segment 3 bases; nucleotides outside the gene matches: 10. This CDR3 contains 17 residues. CDR1 SGHRS and CDR2 YFSETQ come from the germline V gene.

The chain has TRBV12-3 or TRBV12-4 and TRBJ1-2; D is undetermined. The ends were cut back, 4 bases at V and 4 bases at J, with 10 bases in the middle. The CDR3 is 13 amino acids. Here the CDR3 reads CASSSLLRYGYTF. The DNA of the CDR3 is TGTGCCAGCAGTTCCCTGCTGCGCTATGGCTACACCTTC.

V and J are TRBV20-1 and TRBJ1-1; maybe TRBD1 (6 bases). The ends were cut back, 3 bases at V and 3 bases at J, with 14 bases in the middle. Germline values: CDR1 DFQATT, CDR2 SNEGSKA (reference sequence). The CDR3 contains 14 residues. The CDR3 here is CSARQQGWDTEAFF. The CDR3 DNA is TGCAGTGCTAGGCAACAGGGTTGGGACACTGAAGCTTTCTTT.

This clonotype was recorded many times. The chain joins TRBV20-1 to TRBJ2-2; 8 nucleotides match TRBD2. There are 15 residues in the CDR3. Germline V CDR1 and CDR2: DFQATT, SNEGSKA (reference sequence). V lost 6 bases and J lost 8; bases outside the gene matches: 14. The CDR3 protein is CSAWGPGGSSGELFF. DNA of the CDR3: TGCAGTGCATGGGGACCGGGAGGGTCGTCGGGGGAGCTGTTTTTT.

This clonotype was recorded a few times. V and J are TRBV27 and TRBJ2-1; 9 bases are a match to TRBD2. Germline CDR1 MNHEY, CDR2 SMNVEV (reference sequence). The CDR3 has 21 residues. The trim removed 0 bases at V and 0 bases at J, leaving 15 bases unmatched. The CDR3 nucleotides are TGTGCCAGCAGTTTATCGAACAGGGATAGCGGGAGCGTAGGCTCCTACAATGAGCAGTTCTTC. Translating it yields CASSLSNRDSGSVGSYNEQFF.

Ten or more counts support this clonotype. The CDR3 DNA sequence: TGCGCCAGCAGCCCGGATGGCACAGATACGCAGTATTTT. It yields the protein CASSPDGTDTQYF. The genes are TRBV5-1 and TRBJ2-3, with D uncertain. The germline V gene has CDR1 SGHRS and CDR2 YFSETQ. Deletions cut 4 bases from V and 1 base from J, with 7 bases between. The CDR3 contains 13 residues.

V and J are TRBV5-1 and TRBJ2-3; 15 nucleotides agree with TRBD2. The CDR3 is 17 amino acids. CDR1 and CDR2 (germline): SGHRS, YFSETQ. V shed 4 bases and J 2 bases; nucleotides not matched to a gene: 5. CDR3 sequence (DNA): TGCGCCAGCAGCCGTGGGACTAGCGGGGGGATCACAGATACGCAGTATTTT. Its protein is CASSRGTSGGITDTQYF.

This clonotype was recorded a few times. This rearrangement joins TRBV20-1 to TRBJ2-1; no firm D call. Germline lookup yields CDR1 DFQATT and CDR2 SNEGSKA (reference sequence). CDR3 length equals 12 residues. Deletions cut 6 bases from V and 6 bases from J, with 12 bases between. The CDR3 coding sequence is TGCAGTGCCCGGAGCTCCCTCAATGAGCAGTTCTTC. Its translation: CSARSSLNEQFF.